This T cell receptor (beta chain) was sequenced in a study of cytomegalovirus exposure and HLA in healthy donors. Study results and caveats: A later analysis associated 16,000 or so TCR beta sequences with HLA alleles at a 0.05 false discovery rate.

Researchers ran the PCR with 60 Vbeta and 13 Jbeta primers. TCRdb's copy holds only in-frame clones and misses some; the assay was immunoSEQ multiplex PCR. This listing includes some 110,000 clones. V was clipped by 6 bases and J by 4 bases, with 10 bases between them. The CDR3 spans 11 residues. Germline loops: CDR1 SQVTM, CDR2 ANQGSEA. Points on this clone: Its target is unknown.

Source material: PBMCs. The chain uses TRBV29-1 and TRBJ2-7, with TRBD1 as a possible D gene (6 bases). The origin of this receptor is a man aged 25 to 40 in good health and CMV-seronegative. Here the CDR3 DNA reads TGCAGCGTGGTAACAGGGTACGAGCAGTACTTC. Translated: CSVVTGYEQYF.